The clone carrying this TCR beta chain was seen only a few times. Its target is not known. The data are from a study of cytomegalovirus exposure and HLA in healthy donors. General study results and limits: Productive rates of about 90% or about 30% were seen for most TCR beta V segments in an earlier analysis. Serostatus for CMV was the only available immune exposure information. The study assumed roughly uniform donor sequencing depth for presence/absence analyses.

The CDR3 contains 13 residues. Germline CDR1 reads MNHEY; CDR2 reads SMNVEV (reference sequence). The ends were cut back, 7 bases at V and 5 bases at J, with 14 bases in the middle. Vbeta (60) and Jbeta (13) primers were used in the PCR. Libraries were prepared by immunoSEQ multiplex PCR; TCRdb keeps only in-frame clonotypes and omits some of them. The sample has around 120,000 clones; roughly 80% are singletons. Sequenced: PBMCs. This TCR derives from a female donor in good health and CMV-seropositive. The chain combines TRBV27 with TRBJ1-1; tentative D call: TRBD1 (5 bases). CDR3 coding DNA: TGTGCCAGCACCCCCGTGGGGCGGACTGAAGCTTTCTTT. Translating gives CASTPVGRTEAFF.